Shown below are 9 T cell receptor beta chains from a single sample sequenced in a study of early T cells in non-severe SARS-CoV-2 infection. MiXCR, applied by TCRdb to the 5' RACE reads, yields one record per CDR3 protein. The sample carries under 65,000 distinct CDR3 sequences, over 9.5% recorded once. Sequencing used whole blood. Source of these receptors: an adult who was a healthcare worker with PCR-confirmed SARS-CoV-2 infection or an uninfected control (not recorded which).

In this sample, this clonotype turned up a few times. The chain has TRBV5-5 and TRBJ2-5; 12 nucleotides agree with TRBD2. The CDR3 runs to 14 residues. The V gene's germline CDR1 is SGHKS and CDR2 YYEKEE (reference sequence). Trimming took 2 bases from V and 4 from J; bases not matched to a gene: 0. As DNA, the CDR3 is TGTGCCAGCAGCTTACTAGCGGGAGGAGAGACCCAGTACTTC. It translates to CASSLLAGGETQYF.

This clonotype was observed many times. This chain links TRBV5-1 with TRBJ1-6; D is unclear. V was clipped by 2 bases and J by 7 bases, with 10 bases between them. The CDR3 runs to 14 residues. CDR1 and CDR2 from the germline V gene are SGHRS and YFSETQ. The CDR3 region is CASSFFRANSPLHF. CDR3 coding DNA: TGCGCCAGCAGCTTCTTCAGAGCCAATTCACCCCTCCACTTT.

This clonotype was observed many times. The chain joins TRBV9 to TRBJ2-5, with 9 nucleotides matching TRBD2. The CDR3 has 14 residues. V lost 4 bases, J lost 4 bases, and 5 bases stayed unmatched. Germline CDR1 reads SGDLS; CDR2 reads YYNGEE. DNA of the CDR3: TGTGCCAGCAGCCCTTCAGCGGGGGGAGAGACCCAGTACTTC. It translates to CASSPSAGGETQYF.

This clonotype has a count of ten or more. The J gene is TRBJ2-1, the V gene TRBV11-2, with 7 bases aligning to TRBD2. V gave up 0 bases and J gave up 10 bases; unmatched junction bases: 9. The V gene's germline CDR1 is SGHAT and CDR2 FQNNGV. The CDR3 is 15 residues long. Here the CDR3 DNA reads TGTGCCAGCAGCTTAGATTCTCTAGCGGTCGGGGAGCAGTTCTTC. It is translated as CASSLDSLAVGEQFF.

This clonotype was picked up many times. The rearrangement links TRBV19 to TRBJ2-7; TRBD2 might be the D (5 bases). The ends were cut back, 7 bases at V and 0 bases at J, with 13 bases in the middle. Germline CDR1 reads LNHDA; CDR2 reads SQIVND (reference sequence). This CDR3 comprises 14 residues. This CDR3 is CASINASYSYEQYF. CDR3 in DNA: TGTGCCAGTATCAACGCTAGCTACTCCTACGAGCAGTACTTC. The full variable domain, rest sourced from reference TRBV19 and TRBJ2-7, is DGGITQSPKYLFRKEGQNVTLSCEQNLNHDAMYWYRQDPGQGLRLIYYSQIVNDFQKGDIAEGYSVSREKKESFPLTVTSAQKNPTAFYLCASINASYSYEQYFGPGTRLTVT.

This clonotype was seen many times. The rearrangement uses TRBV12-3 or TRBV12-4 and TRBJ1-2, with 10 bases aligning to TRBD1. The CDR3 spans 13 residues. The V gene end was trimmed by 7 bases and the J gene end by 6 bases; junction bases not matched to a gene: 5. The CDR3 reads CASTGQGNDGYTF. The CDR3 DNA sequence: TGTGCCAGCACGGGACAGGGGAACGATGGCTACACCTTC.

This clonotype was picked up a small number of times. This chain links TRBV7-9 with TRBJ1-2; 9 bases are a match to TRBD1. Unmatched junction bases numbered 13, after V lost 8 bases and J lost 3 bases. Looked up from germline, CDR1 is SEHNR and CDR2 is FQNEAQ (reference sequence). The CDR3 sequence is 16 residues long. The CDR3 is CASARDRVPLDYGYTF. CDR3 DNA: TGTGCCAGCGCCCGGGACAGGGTCCCCCTAGACTATGGCTACACCTTC.

A few counts support this clonotype. V usage is TRBV19 and J usage is TRBJ1-1; TRBD1 is a possible D gene (5 bases). The CDR3 length is 15 residues. Per the germline V gene, CDR1 is LNHDA and CDR2 is SQIVND (reference sequence). The V gene lost 8 bases and the J gene lost 4 bases, with 20 bases spanning the gap. CDR3 sequence reads: CASGRGNRIFTEAFF. The DNA for the CDR3 is TGTGCCAGTGGTCGGGGGAACAGAATCTTCACTGAAGCTTTCTTT.

With respect to this clonotype: A read error may account for a junction end that differs from germline. The genes are TRBV30 and TRBJ2-1, with D hard to call. Germline V gives CDR1 GTSNPN, CDR2 SVGIG (reference sequence). CDR3 size: 10 residues. CDR3 bases: TGTGCCTGGAGTTCCGATGAGCAGATCTTC. It encodes CAWSSDEQIF.